One and the same sample provided the 29 T cell receptor beta chains below, sequenced in a study of graft-versus-host responses after intestinal transplantation (TCRdb year 2021). The library was generated by the immunoSEQ multiplex PCR assay. TCRdb retrieved this table from immuneACCESS and kept in-frame rearrangements only. Not all clones are present; in checked studies, unresolved V genes account for under half, and no reason is known for the remainder. The sample data list roughly 16,000 clones, and over 50% of these were observed just once. Of the sample, 9.5% to 15% falls within the top ten clones. Intraepithelial and lamina propria lymphocytes were isolated from graft specimens using dithiothreitol, EDTA incubations and collagenase D digestion. Material: ileum tissue, obtained 524 days after transplant. These receptors came from a human patient who received an intestinal transplant, so some T cells may come from the graft donor.

This clone was seen a few times. The chain couples TRBV27 to TRBJ1-1; 10 nucleotides agree with TRBD1. The CDR3 has 15 residues. Germline CDR1 reads MNHEY; CDR2 reads SMNVEV (reference sequence). J was trimmed by 3 bases and V by 5 bases; bases with no gene match: 6. The CDR3 DNA reads as TGTGCCAGCAGTCTCCGGACAGGGGGGGACACTGAAGCTTTCTTT. Its protein is CASSLRTGGDTEAFF.

This clone came up a few times. This sequence joins TRBV19 and TRBJ1-1; unclear D gene. V dropped 1 base and J dropped 1 base, with 4 bases sitting between them. In germline, CDR1 is LNHDA, CDR2 SQIVND (reference sequence). CDR3 length: 13 residues. The CDR3, as DNA: TGTGCCAGTAGTATAGTCTCGAACACTGAAGCTTTCTTT. Translation: CASSIVSNTEAFF.

The chain is built from TRBV7-6 and TRBJ2-7; 14 bases fit TRBD2. Germline assignment: CDR1 SGHVS and CDR2 FNYEAQ. The CDR3 sequence is 19 residues long. Trimming removed 1 base from V and 0 bases from J; junction bases left unmatched: 8. CDR3 nucleotide sequence: TGTGCCAGCAGCTTAGTGGTCGGGACTAGCGGGGGACTCTCCTACGAGCAGTACTTC. Translating it yields CASSLVVGTSGGLSYEQYF.

The V gene is TRBV9, the J gene TRBJ2-3, with a possible D match to TRBD1 (5 bases). CDR3 length: 18 residues. The germline V gene has CDR1 SGDLS and CDR2 YYNGEE. V lost 2 bases and J lost 0, with 19 bases in between. The CDR3 nucleotides are TGTGCCAGCAGCGTGTCCCTCCCACAGGAGAGAAGCACAGATACGCAGTATTTT. Translated, it gives CASSVSLPQERSTDTQYF.

This clone was seen a few times. The V and J genes are TRBV9 and TRBJ1-2, with TRBD1 identical over 9 bases. Germline assignment: CDR1 SGDLS and CDR2 YYNGEE. The CDR3 consists of 15 residues. The junction had 0 bases not matched to a gene; V was cut back by 0 bases and J by 0 bases. CDR3: CASSVGQGANYGYTF. Here the CDR3 DNA reads TGTGCCAGCAGCGTAGGACAGGGGGCTAACTATGGCTACACCTTC.

The chain links TRBV2 to TRBJ1-1, with D unresolved. V was shortened by 2 bases and J by 1 base, with 8 bases between the two germline ends. The CDR3 totals 14 residues. CDR1 is SNHLY and CDR2 is FYNNEI in the germline V gene. The CDR3, as DNA: TGTGCCAGCAGTGAACTCACTTGGAACACTGAAGCTTTCTTT. Its protein product is CASSELTWNTEAFF.

The V gene is TRBV4-3, the J gene TRBJ2-7; tentatively, D is TRBD2 (6 bases). CDR3 size: 17 residues. The V gene lost 1 base and the J gene lost 4 bases, with 20 bases spanning the gap. Germline assignment: CDR1 LGHNA and CDR2 YSLEER. DNA of the CDR3: TGCGCCAGCAGCCAAGCCGCGGGGTCCCCAACTACATACGAGCAGTACTTC. Translating it yields CASSQAAGSPTTYEQYF.

The chain recombines TRBV15 with TRBJ1-6, with D possibly TRBD1 on 6 matching bases. Trimming took 3 bases from V and 10 from J, leaving 19 bases between them. The CDR3 spans 16 residues. Germline V gene sequence: CDR1 LNHNV, CDR2 YYDKDF (reference sequence). The CDR3: CATSRALEGQGSPLHF. The CDR3 nucleotides read TGTGCCACCAGCAGGGCCCTCGAGGGGCAGGGGTCACCCCTCCACTTT. Using reference TRBV15 and TRBJ1-6 for the parts outside the CDR3, the full variable domain is DAMVIQNPRYQVTQFGKPVTLSCSQTLNHNVMYWYQQKSSQAPKLLFHYYDKDFNNEADTPDNFQSRRPNTSFCFLDIRSPGLGDTAMYLCATSRALEGQGSPLHFGNGTRLTVT.

This chain links TRBV5-5 with TRBJ2-7; unclear D gene. Germline V lookup: CDR1 SGHKS, CDR2 YYEKEE (reference sequence). The CDR3 is 15 amino acids. The V end lost 4 bases, the J end lost 0 bases, and 14 bases lay between the germline ends. The DNA for the CDR3 is TGTGCCAGCAGCCGAGGCGGATTGGGCTCCTACGAGCAGTACTTC. This translates into CASSRGGLGSYEQYF. Full variable domain (missing parts from reference TRBV5-5 and TRBJ2-7): DAGVTQSPTHLIKTRGQQVTLRCSPISGHKSVSWYQQVLGQGPQFIFQYYEKEERGRGNFPDRFSARQFPNYSSELNVNALLLGDSALYLCASSRGGLGSYEQYFGPGTRLTVT.

V is TRBV30 and J is TRBJ1-6; D may be TRBD1 (6 bases). CDR1 GTSNPN and CDR2 SVGIG come from the germline V gene (reference sequence). The ends were cut back, 5 bases at V and 3 bases at J, with 11 bases in the middle. This CDR3 region has 14 residues. CDR3 sequence reads: CAWLRTDYNSPLHF. The CDR3 bases are TGTGCCTGGTTAAGGACAGACTATAATTCACCCCTCCACTTT.

This chain links TRBV30 with TRBJ2-3, with 14 bases lining up with TRBD2. This CDR3 spans 16 amino acids. J gave up 1 base and V 4 bases, and 4 bases lay outside the gene matches. Germline V gene data show CDR1 as GTSNPN and CDR2 as SVGIG (reference sequence). The DNA for the CDR3 is TGTGCCTGGACCCTGGGACTAGCGGGGGGCACAGATACGCAGTATTTT. Translating it yields CAWTLGLAGGTDTQYF.

This clone was seen more than once but under ten times. The chain is built from TRBV27 and TRBJ2-1, with 9 bases aligning to TRBD2. The CDR3 length is 15 residues. The germline V gene has CDR1 MNHEY and CDR2 SMNVEV (reference sequence). V lost 7 bases and J lost 10; bases outside the gene matches: 14. CDR3 in amino acids: CASTHGGGAPKEQFF. The CDR3 region has the DNA TGTGCCAGCACTCACGGCGGGGGGGCTCCCAAAGAGCAGTTCTTC.

The V and J genes are TRBV7-2 and TRBJ1-2, with D tentatively TRBD1 (6 bases). From germline, CDR1 is SGHTA and CDR2 FQGNSA. This CDR3 spans 14 amino acids. V dropped 1 base and J dropped 6 bases, with 12 bases sitting between them. As DNA, the CDR3 is TGTGCCAGCAGCTTAGTGGCAGGGGTGGATGGCTACACCTTC. Protein product: CASSLVAGVDGYTF.

The chain joins TRBV6-4 to TRBJ2-3, with unresolved D. From germline, CDR1 is MRHNA and CDR2 SNTAGT. The germline V and J ends were trimmed by 0 bases and 3 bases, with 10 bases remaining between them. The CDR3 is 15 amino acids. CDR3 amino acids: CASSDSGSVTDTQYF. For the CDR3, the DNA is TGTGCCAGCAGTGACTCCGGGTCTGTGACAGATACGCAGTATTTT.

The chain combines TRBV9 with TRBJ1-2; D gene ambiguous. The V end lost 0 bases, the J end lost 2 bases, and 5 bases lay between the germline ends. From germline, CDR1 is SGDLS and CDR2 YYNGEE. This CDR3 comprises 13 residues. This CDR3 is CASSVGENYGYTF. In DNA form, the CDR3 reads TGTGCCAGCAGCGTAGGGGAGAACTATGGCTACACCTTC.

The CDR3 sequence: CAWSHDGAYNSPLHF. In DNA, the CDR3 is TGTGCCTGGAGTCACGACGGAGCCTATAATTCACCCCTCCACTTT. The chain links TRBV30 to TRBJ1-6; unclear D gene. CDR3 length: 15 residues. Trimming cost V 2 bases and J 2 bases, with 10 bases left between them. The germline V gene has CDR1 GTSNPN and CDR2 SVGIG (reference sequence).

V and J are TRBV30 and TRBJ1-1; tentatively, D is TRBD1 (6 bases). The CDR3 is 16 amino acids. Trimming pared 2 bases from V and 1 base from J, leaving 17 bases between. The germline CDR1 and CDR2 sequences are GTSNPN and SVGIG (reference sequence). The CDR3 DNA is TGTGCCTGGAGTCCGATCGATGGACAGAGGAACACTGAAGCTTTCTTT. The encoded protein is CAWSPIDGQRNTEAFF.

The chain employs TRBV23-1 and TRBJ2-7; 12 bases map to TRBD1. TRBV23-1 is an ORF; its function is uncertain. The CDR3 sequence is 18 residues long. After removal of 2 bases from V and 5 bases from J, the junction contained 13 bases not matched to a gene. As DNA, the CDR3 is TGCGCCAGCAGTCAAGTAGGGGACAGGGGGCGCGTAGTACACGAGCAGTACTTC. Amino acids: CASSQVGDRGRVVHEQYF.

This rearrangement joins TRBV13 to TRBJ2-3; D ambiguous. V lost 2 bases, J lost 5 bases, and 5 bases lay in between. CDR1 is PRHDT and CDR2 is FYEKMQ in the germline V gene (reference sequence). CDR3 length: 12 residues. The CDR3 sequence is CASSLIGDTQYF. Written as DNA, the CDR3 is TGTGCCAGCAGCTTAATCGGAGATACGCAGTATTTT.

The chain joins TRBV11-2 to TRBJ1-1, with D perhaps matching TRBD1 (5 bases). The CDR3 spans 13 residues. The V gene's germline CDR1 is SGHAT and CDR2 FQNNGV. Trimming stripped 0 bases from V and 7 bases from J, with 9 bases between. In nucleotides, the CDR3 is TGTGCCAGCAGCTTAGATCGACAGATTGAAGCTTTCTTT. Its translation is CASSLDRQIEAFF.

The J gene is TRBJ2-5, the V gene TRBV5-6, with D perhaps matching TRBD2 (6 bases). Germline V gives CDR1 SGHDT, CDR2 YYEEEE. This CDR3 comprises 15 residues. V was trimmed by 0 bases and J by 4 bases, leaving 13 bases between them. The CDR3 DNA reads as TGTGCCAGCAGCTTGGATGTTTTCGGGGGAGAGACCCAGTACTTC. Its protein is CASSLDVFGGETQYF.

There are a few counts of this clone. This chain links TRBV10-3 with TRBJ2-1, with D tentatively TRBD1 (7 bases). Trimming removed 4 bases at V and 5 bases at J, with 18 bases between. The CDR3 length is 16 residues. Germline CDR1 is ENHRY and CDR2 is SYGVKD. This CDR3 is CAISARDSPGDNEQFF. CDR3 bases: TGTGCCATCAGTGCTCGGGACAGCCCGGGGGACAATGAGCAGTTCTTC.

The V call is TRBV19, the J call TRBJ2-5, with D perhaps matching TRBD1 (6 bases). V was pared by 9 bases and J by 3 bases, with 17 bases between. The CDR3 length is 14 residues. The germline V gene encodes CDR1 LNHDA and CDR2 SQIVND (reference sequence). The DNA for the CDR3 is TGTGCCAGCACAGGAGACAGGAAAAAAGAGACCCAGTACTTC. Its translation: CASTGDRKKETQYF. Supplemented by reference TRBV19 and TRBJ2-5, the full variable domain reads DGGITQSPKYLFRKEGQNVTLSCEQNLNHDAMYWYRQDPGQGLRLIYYSQIVNDFQKGDIAEGYSVSREKKESFPLTVTSAQKNPTAFYLCASTGDRKKETQYFGPGTRLLVL.

V usage is TRBV7-2 and J usage is TRBJ1-2, with 7 bases that match TRBD1. CDR1 is SGHTA and CDR2 is FQGNSA in the germline V gene. This CDR3 spans 14 amino acids. The V and J ends lost 5 bases and 4 bases, in that order; junction bases with no gene match: 7. This CDR3 is CASSPQGQSYGYTF. DNA for the CDR3: TGTGCCAGCAGCCCTCAGGGACAGAGCTATGGCTACACCTTC.

By proportion, this clone is medium-sized. This chain connects TRBV5-1 to TRBJ2-7; TRBD1 matches at 9 bases. CDR3 length: 13 residues. Germline CDR1 and CDR2: SGHRS and YFSETQ. V dropped 4 bases and J dropped 6; count of bases not matched to a gene: 5. In DNA form, the CDR3 reads TGCGCCAGCAGCCCCATGGGACAGGGCGAGCAGTACTTC. Amino acids: CASSPMGQGEQYF. The whole variable domain, filled in from reference TRBV5-1 and TRBJ2-7, reads KAGVTQTPRYLIKTRGQQVTLSCSPISGHRSVSWYQQTPGQGLQFLFEYFSETQRNKGNFPGRFSGRQFSNSRSEMNVSTLELGDSALYLCASSPMGQGEQYFGPGTRLTVT.

This clone ranks as medium-sized. For the CDR3, the DNA is TGTGCCAGCTCTCGACAACCACCTAATGAAAAACTGTTTTTT. Translation gives CASSRQPPNEKLFF. This sequence joins TRBV18 and TRBJ1-4; D unclear. The CDR3 contains 14 residues. V dropped 6 bases and J dropped 3 bases, with 11 bases sitting between them. Germline values: CDR1 KGHSH, CDR2 LQKENI.

This sequence joins TRBV7-2 and TRBJ2-1; D gene uncertain. Trimming took off 5 bases at V and 4 bases at J, with 6 bases between the two ends. The CDR3 has 12 residues. Per the germline V gene, CDR1 is SGHTA and CDR2 is FQGNSA. The CDR3 sequence: CASSQTYNEQFF. The CDR3 nucleotides read TGTGCCAGCAGCCAAACATACAATGAGCAGTTCTTC.

This clone appeared a few times. V gene TRBV23-1 combines with J gene TRBJ1-2; D is possibly TRBD1 (6 bases). TRBV23-1 is sorted into the ORF group, with uncertain function. This CDR3 spans 15 amino acids. V was pared by 9 bases and J by 3 bases, with 20 bases between. CDR3 coding DNA: TGCGCCAGGAGTTGCAAACAGGGTATATACTATGGCTACACCTTC. It translates to CARSCKQGIYYGYTF.

This clone was seen a few times. The rearrangement uses TRBV6-5 and TRBJ1-5, with D maybe TRBD1 (5 bases). This CDR3 is built from 15 residues. V lost 4 bases and J lost 5, with 15 bases in between. Germline V CDR1 and CDR2: MNHEY, SVGAGI. Written as DNA, the CDR3 is TGTGCCAGCAGTTCTCAGGGATACGGCGATCAGCCCCAGCATTTT. Protein sequence: CASSSQGYGDQPQHF.